This is a list of T cell receptor beta chains from one sample in a study of T-cell memory formation after mild COVID-19. Each CDR3 protein gets one entry after TCRdb re-called the 5' RACE reads with MiXCR. The profile shows hundreds of thousands of distinct CDR3 sequences, around 18% of them singletons. What was sequenced was PBMCs or a T cell subset sorted from them (not recorded which). The receptors here all came from an adult woman who had mild COVID-19 (a few samples of this study predate the infection). Cell type and time point are not known. Each CDR3 is given with its conserved first and last residue. The D gene is left open where the match is weak.

j_call,d_call,v_call,cdr3_aa
TRBJ2-1,TRBD2,TRBV29-1,CSVPLAGVPHEQFF
TRBJ1-2,NA,TRBV12-3/TRBV12-4,CASSFNGEAYGYTF
TRBJ2-5,TRBD2,TRBV2,CASRDGLAGGGETQYF
TRBJ2-5,NA,TRBV24-1,CATSDRREPLTETQYF
TRBJ2-5,NA,TRBV5-1,CASSLLVGSSKETQYF
TRBJ2-7,TRBD1,TRBV20-1,CSAARGPQGSEQYF
TRBJ2-1,TRBD1,TRBV7-6,CASSLRQGGGLLYNEQFF
TRBJ2-1,NA,TRBV7-6,CASSPQIGEQFF
TRBJ2-1,TRBD1,TRBV10-3,CAISDPGTVGDEQFF
TRBJ2-1,NA,TRBV19,CASSIRDRGDNEQFF
TRBJ1-1,NA,TRBV6-5,CASTPFGVGGTEAFF
TRBJ2-3,TRBD1,TRBV11-3,CASSSGTGAADTQYF
TRBJ1-2,NA,TRBV20-1,CSARDRGNDPHNYGYTF
TRBJ2-5,TRBD2,TRBV12-3/TRBV12-4,CASSRTSGGAGETQYF
TRBJ2-7,NA,TRBV6-1,CASAGLAYEQYF
TRBJ2-3,NA,TRBV5-1,CASSYEAQWDTQYF
TRBJ2-1,NA,TRBV3-1,CASSQDAGPYNEQFF
TRBJ2-6,TRBD1,TRBV5-6,CASSWTGGSSGANVLTF
TRBJ2-3,TRBD2,TRBV7-3,CASSPLAGRLHTDTQYF
TRBJ1-6,NA,TRBV7-9,CASSAGVGDNFLSLHF
TRBJ2-3,NA,TRBV30,CAWSKGREDTQYF
TRBJ1-1,NA,TRBV2,CASTKSGSRVNTEAFF
TRBJ2-3,TRBD2,TRBV12-3/TRBV12-4,CASSYSGGAGDTQYF
TRBJ1-1,NA,TRBV12-3/TRBV12-4,CASSPTGGDREAFF
TRBJ2-5,NA,TRBV5-1,CASSTGMETQYF
TRBJ2-7,NA,TRBV24-1,CATSGGGMVSEQYF
TRBJ2-5,TRBD2,TRBV12-3/TRBV12-4,CASSLGTRRETQYF
TRBJ2-5,NA,TRBV20-1,CSASSWDNQETQYF
TRBJ2-2,NA,TRBV27,CASSSPSLNTGELFF
TRBJ2-1,NA,TRBV29-1,CSVAIQANEQFF
TRBJ1-5,TRBD1,TRBV4-2,CASSDRGSLQPQHF
TRBJ1-5,NA,TRBV12-3/TRBV12-4,CASSLTSGSRNQPQHF
TRBJ1-1,NA,TRBV13,CASSLGLGLKGTEAFF
TRBJ1-3,NA,TRBV7-9,CASSLVLASGNTIYF
TRBJ2-3,NA,TRBV5-5,CASSLDLTDTQYF
TRBJ2-1,TRBD2,TRBV25-1,CASSVPSGRILDEQFF
TRBJ2-7,NA,TRBV4-1,CASSPGPASEQYF
TRBJ2-1,TRBD1,TRBV24-1,CATSDPGQGVNEQFF
TRBJ2-3,NA,TRBV18,CASSPTRQADTQYF
TRBJ1-1,NA,TRBV20-1,CSGYRTEAFF